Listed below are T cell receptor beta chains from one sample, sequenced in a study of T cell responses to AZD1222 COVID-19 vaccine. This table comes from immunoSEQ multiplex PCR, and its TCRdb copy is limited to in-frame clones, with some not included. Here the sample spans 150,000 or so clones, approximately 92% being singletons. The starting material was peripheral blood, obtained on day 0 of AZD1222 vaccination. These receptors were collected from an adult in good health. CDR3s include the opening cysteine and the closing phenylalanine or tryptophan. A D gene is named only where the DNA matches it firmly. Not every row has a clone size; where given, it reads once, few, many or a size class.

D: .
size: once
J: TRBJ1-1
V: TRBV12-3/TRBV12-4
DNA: TGTGCCAGCAGTCCGCGCAGGGAAGCTTTCTTT
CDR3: CASSPRREAFF

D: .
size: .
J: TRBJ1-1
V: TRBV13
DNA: TGTGCCAGCAGCTTAGGCACAGGGCCGGGCGCTGAAGCTTTCTTT
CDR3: CASSLGTGPGAEAFF

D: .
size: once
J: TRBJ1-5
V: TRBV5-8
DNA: TGTGCCAGCAGCCCCTTAATTGGGAGAGGGAGCAATCAGCCCCAGCATTTT
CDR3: CASSPLIGRGSNQPQHF

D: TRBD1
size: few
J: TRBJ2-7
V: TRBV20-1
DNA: TGCAGCGTAGACAGGGGCGACGAGCAGTACTTC
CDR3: CSVDRGDEQYF

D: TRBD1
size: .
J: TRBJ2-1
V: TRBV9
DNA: TGTGCCAGCAGCGAGGAGACAGGGTTTTACAATGAGCAGTTCTTC
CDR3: CASSEETGFYNEQFF

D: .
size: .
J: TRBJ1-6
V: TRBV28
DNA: TGTGCCAGCAGTTCTCCTGGGGCACGCCAGACCACTAATTCACCCCTCCACTTT
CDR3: CASSSPGARQTTNSPLHF

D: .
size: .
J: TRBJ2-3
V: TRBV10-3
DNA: TGTGCCATCAGTGACCCCCGGGACTCTCATACGCAGTATTTT
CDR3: CAISDPRDSHTQYF

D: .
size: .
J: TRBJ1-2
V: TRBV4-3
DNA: TGCGCCAGCAGCCAAGAAGGACAACCCTATAAAGGCTACACCTTC
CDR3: CASSQEGQPYKGYTF

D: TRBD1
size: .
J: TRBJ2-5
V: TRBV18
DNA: TGTGCCAGCTCACCACCGGTTTGGGACAGGGGGCGAGAGACCCAGTACTTC
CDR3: CASSPPVWDRGRETQYF

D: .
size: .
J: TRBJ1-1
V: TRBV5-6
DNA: TGTGCCAGCACCCTCGACGTGCTTGGCACTGAAGCTTTCTTT
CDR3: CASTLDVLGTEAFF

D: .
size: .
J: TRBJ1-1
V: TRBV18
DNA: TGTGCCAGCTCCACGTCCAGGACAGATAGTGAAGCTTTCTTT
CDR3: CASSTSRTDSEAFF

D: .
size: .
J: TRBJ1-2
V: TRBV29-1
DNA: TGCAGCGTTGAAGTATGGGGGGGGTATGGCTACACCTTC
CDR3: CSVEVWGGYGYTF

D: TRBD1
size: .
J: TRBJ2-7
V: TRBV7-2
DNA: TGTGCCAGCAGCTTGGGGCAGGGGGCGACCTACGAGCAGTACTTC
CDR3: CASSLGQGATYEQYF

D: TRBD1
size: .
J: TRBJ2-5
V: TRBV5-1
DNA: TGCGCCAGCAGCTTAGGACAGGGCAAAGAGACCCAGTACTTC
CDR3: CASSLGQGKETQYF

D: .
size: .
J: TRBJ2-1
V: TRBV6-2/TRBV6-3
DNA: TGTGCCAGCCGCCTCATGGGGCGTGATGAGCAGTTCTTC
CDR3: CASRLMGRDEQFF

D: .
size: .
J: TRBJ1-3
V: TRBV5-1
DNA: TGCGCCAGCAGCTTTGGCCTTCGAAACACCATATATTTT
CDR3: CASSFGLRNTIYF

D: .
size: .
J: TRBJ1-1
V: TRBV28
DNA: TGTGCCAGCAGGGTTAGTAGAATGAACACTGAAGCTTTCTTT
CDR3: CASRVSRMNTEAFF

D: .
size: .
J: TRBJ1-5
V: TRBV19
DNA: TGTGCCAGTAGTATCTCCGGGGGGAGGCAGCCCCAGCATTTT
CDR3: CASSISGGRQPQHF

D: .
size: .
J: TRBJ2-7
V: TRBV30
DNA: TGTGCCTGGAGGACGAACTTCCTCTACGAGCAGTACTTC
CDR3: CAWRTNFLYEQYF

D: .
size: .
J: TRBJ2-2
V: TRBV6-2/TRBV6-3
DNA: TGTGCCAGCGGCCAGACTAGGTCCGGGGAGCTGTTTTTT
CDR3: CASGQTRSGELFF

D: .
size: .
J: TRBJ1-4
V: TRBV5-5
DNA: TGTGCCAGCAGCCCCAGACATTCGACTAATGAAAAACTGTTTTTT
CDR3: CASSPRHSTNEKLFF

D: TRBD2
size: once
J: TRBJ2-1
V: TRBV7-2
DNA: TGTGCCAGCTGCGGGGGGGCCTACAATGAGCAGTTCTTC
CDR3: CASCGGAYNEQFF

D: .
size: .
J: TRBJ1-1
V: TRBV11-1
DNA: TGTGCCAGTCCCCATAAATCCTGGAACACTGAAGCTTTCTTT
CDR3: CASPHKSWNTEAFF

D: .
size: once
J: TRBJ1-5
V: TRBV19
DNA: TGTGCCAGTAGTATTCCTGTGGCGGCCGCCAGGCAGCCCCAGCATTTT
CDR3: CASSIPVAAARQPQHF

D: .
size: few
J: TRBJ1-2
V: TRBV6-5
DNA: TGTGCCAGCGGAAACAACTATGGCTACACCTTC
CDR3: CASGNNYGYTF

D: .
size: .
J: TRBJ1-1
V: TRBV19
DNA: TGTGCCAGTAGTGAGGGAACTAGGACTGAAGCTTTCTTT
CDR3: CASSEGTRTEAFF

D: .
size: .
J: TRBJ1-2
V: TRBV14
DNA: TGTGCCAGCAGCCCACGACACCGGCCCTACTATGGCTACACCTTC
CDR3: CASSPRHRPYYGYTF